These T cell receptor beta chains were read from a single sample in a study of blood T cells in healthy people across ages. Using its own MiXCR run on the 5' RACE reads, TCRdb lists one record per CDR3 protein. The data hold 800,000 to 950,000 distinct CDR3 sequences, with under 40% observed a single time. Sequenced sample: blood. The receptors derive from a man between 18 and 35 years old in good health. The CDR3 runs from the conserved cysteine through the conserved F or W. Each record gives: V gene, J gene, D gene, clone size, CDR3 protein, CDR3 DNA. The D gene is left open where the match is weak. Clone size is stated in some rows and not others, as once, few, many or a class when expanded.

V gene: TRBV5-1; J gene: TRBJ1-2; D gene: .; clone size: .; CDR3 protein: CASSYRDPMDLSYGYTF; CDR3 DNA: TGCGCCAGCAGCTACCGGGACCCCATGGACCTATCCTATGGCTACACCTTC
V gene: TRBV27; J gene: TRBJ2-7; D gene: .; clone size: .; CDR3 protein: CASSQPGANEQYF; CDR3 DNA: TGTGCCAGCAGTCAGCCGGGGGCAAACGAGCAGTACTTC
V gene: TRBV4-2; J gene: TRBJ1-2; D gene: TRBD1; clone size: .; CDR3 protein: CASSQDGGTAYGYTF; CDR3 DNA: TGTGCCAGCAGCCAAGATGGCGGGACAGCCTATGGCTACACCTTC
V gene: TRBV9; J gene: TRBJ2-1; D gene: .; clone size: .; CDR3 protein: CASSGGDSSYNEQFF; CDR3 DNA: TGTGCCAGCAGCGGGGGGGATAGCTCCTACAATGAGCAGTTCTTC
V gene: TRBV12-3/TRBV12-4; J gene: TRBJ1-2; D gene: .; clone size: few; CDR3 protein: CASNTLEGIGGYTF; CDR3 DNA: TGTGCCAGCAACACCTTAGAGGGAATCGGTGGCTACACCTTC
V gene: TRBV18; J gene: TRBJ2-3; D gene: TRBD2; clone size: .; CDR3 protein: CASSSPGLAGGADTQYF; CDR3 DNA: TGTGCCAGCTCATCGCCGGGACTAGCGGGAGGGGCAGATACGCAGTATTTT
V gene: TRBV5-1; J gene: TRBJ2-1; D gene: .; clone size: .; CDR3 protein: CASEALVSYNEQFF; CDR3 DNA: TGCGCCAGCGAAGCCCTAGTGTCCTACAATGAGCAGTTCTTC
V gene: TRBV25-1; J gene: TRBJ1-3; D gene: .; clone size: .; CDR3 protein: CASSDGADSGNTIYF; CDR3 DNA: TGTGCCAGCAGTGACGGGGCAGACTCTGGAAACACCATATATTTT
V gene: TRBV20-1; J gene: TRBJ2-4; D gene: .; clone size: .; CDR3 protein: CSARELSKNIQYF; CDR3 DNA: TGCAGTGCTAGGGAGCTGTCCAAAAACATTCAGTACTTC
V gene: TRBV12-3/TRBV12-4; J gene: TRBJ2-5; D gene: TRBD2; clone size: .; CDR3 protein: CASTLAGGEGTQYF; CDR3 DNA: TGTGCCAGCACTTTAGCGGGAGGGGAGGGAACCCAGTACTTC
V gene: TRBV5-1; J gene: TRBJ1-1; D gene: TRBD1; clone size: few; CDR3 protein: CASSLEDRLGAFF; CDR3 DNA: TGCGCCAGCAGCTTGGAGGACAGGCTGGGGGCTTTCTTT
V gene: TRBV20-1; J gene: TRBJ1-1; D gene: .; clone size: few; CDR3 protein: CSAREWPEKLNTEAFF; CDR3 DNA: TGCAGTGCTAGAGAGTGGCCCGAAAAACTGAACACTGAAGCTTTCTTT
V gene: TRBV7-3; J gene: TRBJ2-5; D gene: .; clone size: .; CDR3 protein: CASSWVYQETQYF; CDR3 DNA: TGTGCCAGCAGCTGGGTGTACCAAGAGACCCAGTACTTC
V gene: TRBV9; J gene: TRBJ1-2; D gene: .; clone size: few; CDR3 protein: CASSVDEYGYTF; CDR3 DNA: TGTGCCAGCAGCGTAGATGAGTATGGCTACACCTTC
V gene: TRBV5-1; J gene: TRBJ2-5; D gene: TRBD1; clone size: many; CDR3 protein: CASSSSGTGDPQYF; CDR3 DNA: TGCGCCAGCAGCTCAAGTGGGACAGGGGATCCCCAGTACTTC
V gene: TRBV7-2; J gene: TRBJ2-3; D gene: TRBD2; clone size: .; CDR3 protein: CASSLVASGGAPTDTQYF; CDR3 DNA: TGTGCCAGCAGCTTAGTGGCTAGCGGGGGGGCTCCCACAGATACGCAGTATTTT
V gene: TRBV29-1; J gene: TRBJ2-3; D gene: .; clone size: few; CDR3 protein: CSAHGERKNTQYF; CDR3 DNA: TGCAGCGCCCATGGGGAGAGGAAAAATACGCAGTATTTT
V gene: TRBV10-3; J gene: TRBJ2-6; D gene: .; clone size: .; CDR3 protein: CAIRVGAGANVLTF; CDR3 DNA: TGTGCCATCAGGGTAGGAGCGGGGGCCAACGTCCTGACTTTC
V gene: TRBV29-1; J gene: TRBJ1-1; D gene: TRBD1; clone size: .; CDR3 protein: CSVYRDRDSEAFF; CDR3 DNA: TGCAGCGTGTACCGGGACAGGGATTCTGAAGCTTTCTTT
V gene: TRBV29-1; J gene: TRBJ2-1; D gene: .; clone size: few; CDR3 protein: CSVPHLTGVYNEQFF; CDR3 DNA: TGCAGCGTCCCGCATTTGACAGGAGTTTACAATGAGCAGTTCTTC
V gene: TRBV20-1; J gene: TRBJ1-2; D gene: .; clone size: .; CDR3 protein: CSARSPGIGYGYTF; CDR3 DNA: TGCAGTGCTAGGTCCCCAGGGATCGGCTATGGCTACACCTTC
V gene: TRBV4-1; J gene: TRBJ2-3; D gene: .; clone size: .; CDR3 protein: CASSQVVKRGTDTQYF; CDR3 DNA: TGCGCCAGCAGCCAAGTGGTGAAGCGGGGCACAGATACGCAGTATTTT
V gene: TRBV7-9; J gene: TRBJ2-6; D gene: .; clone size: .; CDR3 protein: CASSLPNSRYPGANVLTF; CDR3 DNA: TGTGCCAGCAGCTTGCCCAACTCAAGGTACCCCGGGGCCAACGTCCTGACTTTC
V gene: TRBV12-3/TRBV12-4; J gene: TRBJ1-1; D gene: .; clone size: .; CDR3 protein: CASSLFGGVNTEAFF; CDR3 DNA: TGTGCCAGCAGTTTATTCGGGGGAGTGAACACTGAAGCTTTCTTT
V gene: TRBV5-6; J gene: TRBJ1-5; D gene: .; clone size: .; CDR3 protein: CASSFSSRSNQPQHF; CDR3 DNA: TGTGCCAGCAGCTTTTCCAGTCGTAGCAATCAGCCCCAGCATTTT
V gene: TRBV6-5; J gene: TRBJ1-2; D gene: .; clone size: .; CDR3 protein: CASSLRDGYANYGYTF; CDR3 DNA: TGTGCCAGCAGTTTACGGGACGGTTACGCTAACTATGGCTACACCTTC
V gene: TRBV29-1; J gene: TRBJ2-5; D gene: TRBD1; clone size: .; CDR3 protein: CSGITGVETQYF; CDR3 DNA: TGCAGCGGAATCACAGGGGTCGAGACCCAGTACTTC
V gene: TRBV4-2; J gene: TRBJ1-1; D gene: TRBD1; clone size: many; CDR3 protein: CASSPEQGVDTEAFF; CDR3 DNA: TGTGCCAGCAGCCCGGAACAGGGGGTAGACACTGAAGCTTTCTTT
V gene: TRBV3-1; J gene: TRBJ2-5; D gene: .; clone size: .; CDR3 protein: CASGQGASAWYQETQYF; CDR3 DNA: TGTGCCAGCGGCCAAGGCGCTAGCGCATGGTACCAAGAGACCCAGTACTTC
V gene: TRBV20-1; J gene: TRBJ2-5; D gene: .; clone size: few; CDR3 protein: CSATLGGQETQYF; CDR3 DNA: TGCAGTGCTACCCTCGGCGGCCAAGAGACCCAGTACTTC
V gene: TRBV7-2; J gene: TRBJ2-1; D gene: TRBD2; clone size: .; CDR3 protein: CASSLTASGAYNEQFF; CDR3 DNA: TGTGCCAGCAGCTTAACGGCTAGCGGGGCATACAATGAGCAGTTCTTC
V gene: TRBV7-2; J gene: TRBJ1-2; D gene: .; clone size: .; CDR3 protein: CASSLLFGLGAYGYTF; CDR3 DNA: TGTGCCAGCAGCTTATTGTTCGGCCTCGGAGCCTATGGCTACACCTTC
V gene: TRBV4-1; J gene: TRBJ2-2; D gene: .; clone size: .; CDR3 protein: CASSLESGAGELFF; CDR3 DNA: TGCGCCAGCAGCCTAGAATCAGGGGCCGGGGAGCTGTTTTTT
V gene: TRBV7-9; J gene: TRBJ2-7; D gene: .; clone size: many; CDR3 protein: CASSLEAGTYEQYF; CDR3 DNA: TGTGCCAGCAGCTTAGAGGCAGGGACATACGAGCAGTACTTC
V gene: TRBV20-1; J gene: TRBJ2-5; D gene: .; clone size: few; CDR3 protein: CSARGSRGRGLAEETQYF; CDR3 DNA: TGCAGTGCTAGAGGGTCAAGGGGAAGGGGATTAGCGGAAGAGACCCAGTACTTC
V gene: TRBV6-6; J gene: TRBJ1-6; D gene: .; clone size: .; CDR3 protein: CASSYSPAHNSPLHF; CDR3 DNA: TGTGCCAGCAGTTACTCGCCGGCCCATAATTCACCCCTCCACTTT
V gene: TRBV6-5; J gene: TRBJ1-1; D gene: .; clone size: .; CDR3 protein: CASSWGGLNTEAFF; CDR3 DNA: TGTGCCAGCAGTTGGGGGGGGTTGAACACTGAAGCTTTCTTT
V gene: TRBV5-1; J gene: TRBJ1-2; D gene: .; clone size: few; CDR3 protein: CASSLPFRTVRDFYGYTF; CDR3 DNA: TGCGCCAGCAGCTTACCATTTAGGACAGTACGCGACTTCTATGGCTACACCTTC
V gene: TRBV29-1; J gene: TRBJ2-1; D gene: TRBD1; clone size: few; CDR3 protein: CSVMGTEDYNEQFF; CDR3 DNA: TGCAGCGTCATGGGGACAGAGGATTACAATGAGCAGTTCTTC